These T cell receptor beta chains were read from a single sample in a study of blood T cell repertoires in COVID-19. TCRdb keeps only in-frame clones here, not all; method: immunoSEQ multiplex PCR. The repertoire holds 150,000 to 200,000 clones, with approximately 92% as singletons. The sequenced sample was peripheral blood. The receptors were gathered from a woman between 50 and 59 years old with acute or convalescent COVID-19. CDR3s include the opening cysteine and the closing phenylalanine or tryptophan. The order of the fields is clone size, J gene, V gene, CDR3 protein. Size is stated for part of the rows, as once, few or many counts, or as a class when the clone is expanded.

NA TRBJ1-2 TRBV18 CASSLGWRDNYGYTF
NA TRBJ2-7 TRBV3-1/TRBV3-2 CASSQEGASYYEQYF
NA TRBJ1-5 TRBV19 CASSIGGGIGGNQPQHF
once TRBJ2-7 TRBV5-8 CASSFSGSYEQYF
NA TRBJ2-1 TRBV7-3 CASSASGLSSYNEQFF
NA TRBJ2-1 TRBV6-5 CAISPQGGLYNEQFF
NA TRBJ1-3 TRBV9 CASSASYRGQGGNTIYF
NA TRBJ2-2 TRBV10-3 CAAQGGTGELFF
NA TRBJ2-3 TRBV6-5 CASSFSLAGGTDTQYF
NA TRBJ2-7 TRBV27 CASSFGTGTYEQYF
NA TRBJ2-1 TRBV6-5 CAAGPGTDYNEQFF
NA TRBJ1-3 TRBV7-9 CASSSTPGQASGNTIYF
NA TRBJ2-7 TRBV2 CASSERFVEQYF
NA TRBJ1-3 TRBV9 CASSVALNSGNTIYF
NA TRBJ2-5 TRBV24-1 CATSDRGRETQYF
NA TRBJ2-1 TRBV4-3 CASSQWGQGYNEQFF
NA TRBJ1-5 TRBV24-1 CATSIQGDQPQHF
NA TRBJ2-1 TRBV10-3 CAISESSGTSVNEQFF
NA TRBJ2-3 TRBV20-1 CSASPRTDTQYF
once TRBJ1-1 TRBV30 CAWSVGQGAFF
NA TRBJ1-1 TRBV24-1 CATSGGQPNTEAFF
few TRBJ1-4 TRBV30 CAWSPVATNEKLFF
NA TRBJ2-7 TRBV10-1 CASSSTRWGPYEQYF
NA TRBJ2-2 TRBV2 CASSWAGGSGELFF
NA TRBJ2-7 TRBV4-1 CASSQEPSSYEQYF
NA TRBJ2-2 TRBV25-1 CASSDPGAGGFAGELFF
once TRBJ2-7 TRBV19 CASTSRSSPYEQYF
NA TRBJ1-5 TRBV29-1 CSVEEGGTGFDQPQHF
once TRBJ2-5 TRBV18 CASSPGLLQETQYF
NA TRBJ2-7 TRBV7-6 CASSSPLASGSYEQYF
NA TRBJ1-5 TRBV21-1 CASSCGGEGGNQPQHF
NA TRBJ2-1 TRBV13 CASSSRLAGGGSSYNEQFF
NA TRBJ1-5 TRBV30 CAWSTRENQPQHF
few TRBJ1-1 TRBV18 CASSPSEAKGTFF
NA TRBJ2-7 TRBV7-9 CASSSSGNEQYF
NA TRBJ2-1 TRBV6-2/TRBV6-3 CASSYHQREPLINEQFF
NA TRBJ1-1 TRBV4-3 CASSQDRSGDHTEAFF
NA TRBJ2-2 TRBV7-2 CASSLYYTGELFF
NA TRBJ2-2 TRBV7-8 CASSRPQGPGELFF
NA TRBJ1-1 TRBV3-1/TRBV3-2 CASSQLGQRAFF
NA TRBJ1-2 TRBV6-6 CASNDNNYGYTF